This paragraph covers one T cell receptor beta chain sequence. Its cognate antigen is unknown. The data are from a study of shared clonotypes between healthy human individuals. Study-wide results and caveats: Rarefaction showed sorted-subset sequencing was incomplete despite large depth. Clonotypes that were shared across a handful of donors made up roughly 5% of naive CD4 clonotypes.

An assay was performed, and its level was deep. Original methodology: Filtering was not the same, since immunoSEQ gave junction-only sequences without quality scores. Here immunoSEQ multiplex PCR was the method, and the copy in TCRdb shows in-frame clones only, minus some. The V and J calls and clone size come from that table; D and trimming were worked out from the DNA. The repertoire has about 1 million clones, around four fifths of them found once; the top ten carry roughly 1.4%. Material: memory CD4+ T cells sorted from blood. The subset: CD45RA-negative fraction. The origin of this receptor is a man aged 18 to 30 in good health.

CDR3 in DNA: TGTGCCAGCAGCTTAGGTTCACGCGGGACAGGGATTCTGACCGGGGAGCTGTTTTTT. Its protein is CASSLGSRGTGILTGELFF. The chain has TRBV7-9 and TRBJ2-2; 9 bases align to TRBD1. Germline V gene sequence: CDR1 SEHNR, CDR2 FQNEAQ (reference sequence). With V trimmed by 1 base and J by 5 bases, 14 bases remained unmatched. The CDR3 is 19 amino acids.